These 2 T cell receptor beta chains originate from one sample sequenced in a study of blood T cell repertoires in COVID-19. Only in-frame clones appear in the TCRdb table, and some are missing; sequencing was by immunoSEQ multiplex PCR. Of over 450,000 clones listed, about 89% are singletons. The sequenced sample consisted of peripheral blood. The receptors derive from a woman aged 50 to 60 with COVID-19, enrolled during active disease.

V usage is TRBV19 and J usage is TRBJ1-1; D not resolved. The V and J ends lost 0 bases and 8 bases respectively, with 10 bases between them. CDR3 length equals 13 residues. The germline V gene encodes CDR1 LNHDA and CDR2 SQIVND (reference sequence). CDR3 DNA sequence: TGTGCCAGTAGTATAGACGGAGAACTCGAAGCTTTCTTT. Its translation is CASSIDGELEAFF.

The CDR3: CASSLGGTSPSSYNSPLHF. DNA of the CDR3: TGCGCCAGCAGCTTGGGGGGGACTTCCCCGAGCTCCTATAATTCACCCCTCCACTTT. This chain uses TRBV5-1 with TRBJ1-6; possible D gene TRBD1, 5 bases. The V and J ends lost 0 bases and 0 bases respectively, with 16 bases between them. Germline CDR1 reads SGHRS; CDR2 reads YFSETQ. The CDR3 is 19 residues long.